Below, 23 T cell receptor beta chains from the same sample are listed, as sequenced in a study of blood T cells in healthy people across ages. Together with a sample-barcoded 5' primer, a J-beta primer mix was included in a second PCR lasting about 7 to 11 cycles. TCRdb called the 5' RACE reads again in MiXCR, with one record for every CDR3 protein. The table lists 2 million or so distinct CDR3 sequences, 40% to 55% of them singletons, with over 2% in the top ten. Sequencing was carried out using blood. These receptors originate from a woman aged 40 to 50 in good health.

The V and J genes are TRBV5-1 and TRBJ2-7; D is undetermined. CDR3 size: 16 residues. Germline V gives CDR1 SGHRS, CDR2 YFSETQ. V was pared by 2 bases and J by 3 bases, with 18 bases between. CDR3 in DNA: TGCGCCAGCAGCTTCGCTCGGCCAGGAGCAGACTACGAGCAGTACTTC. Its protein product is CASSFARPGADYEQYF.

This clonotype has a count of ten or more. This chain joins TRBV4-3 and TRBJ2-6, with D unclear. This CDR3 has 15 residues. V shed 4 bases and J shed 0 bases, with 7 bases lying between them. Germline V gene lookup returns CDR1 LGHNA and CDR2 YSLEER. Here the CDR3 DNA reads TGCGCCAGCAGCCCCGATTACTCTGGGGCCAACGTCCTGACTTTC. This sequence encodes CASSPDYSGANVLTF.

The chain uses TRBV5-6 and TRBJ2-5, with D possibly being TRBD1 or TRBD2 (7 bases each). Trimming removed 6 bases at V and 2 bases at J, with 26 bases between. Germline V lookup: CDR1 SGHDT, CDR2 YYEEEE. The CDR3 loop spans 18 amino acids. For the CDR3, the DNA is TGTGCCAGCACCGGGGGGACAGAATCTAGAGGATGGCAAGAGACCCAGTACTTC. Protein product: CASTGGTESRGWQETQYF.

Here the CDR3 reads CASSYRLAGSYEQYF. The CDR3 DNA sequence: TGTGCCAGCAGTTACAGGCTAGCGGGCTCCTACGAGCAGTACTTC. The chain carries TRBV6-5 and TRBJ2-7, with 8 bases lining up with TRBD2. CDR3 length equals 15 residues. Germline V gene data show CDR1 as MNHEY and CDR2 as SVGAGI. The V and J ends lost 2 bases and 0 bases, in that order; junction bases with no gene match: 3.

This chain joins TRBV15 and TRBJ2-5, with D perhaps TRBD2 (5 bases). There are 15 residues in the CDR3. Germline V gene lookup returns CDR1 LNHNV and CDR2 YYDKDF (reference sequence). Trimming pared 1 base from V and 5 bases from J, leaving 14 bases between. The CDR3 bases are TGTGCCACCAGCAGAGCTTCCGGACTGGATGAGACCCAGTACTTC. Translation: CATSRASGLDETQYF.

The genes are TRBV20-1 and TRBJ2-3; unclear D gene. Germline V gene sequence: CDR1 DFQATT, CDR2 SNEGSKA (reference sequence). The length of the CDR3 is 13 residues. V was shortened by 3 bases and J by 2 bases, with 9 bases between the two germline ends. The chain's CDR3 is CSASPTNTDTQYF. The CDR3 DNA reads as TGCAGTGCTAGCCCTACTAACACAGATACGCAGTATTTT.

This chain joins TRBV4-1 and TRBJ2-5, with 10 nucleotides matching TRBD1. With V trimmed by 5 bases and J by 5 bases, 8 bases remained unmatched. The CDR3 runs to 15 residues. The germline gives CDR1 MGHRA, CDR2 YSYEKL. CDR3 protein: CASSSRDRGLETQYF. The CDR3 nucleotides read TGCGCCAGCAGCTCTCGGGACAGGGGATTGGAGACCCAGTACTTC.

The sample holds a few counts of this clonotype. This chain connects TRBV4-1 to TRBJ2-3, with TRBD2 identical over 10 bases. Germline V gene sequence: CDR1 MGHRA, CDR2 YSYEKL. CDR3 length equals 17 residues. The trim removed 0 bases at V and 3 bases at J, leaving 6 bases unmatched. In DNA, the CDR3 is TGCGCCAGCAGCCAAGATAAAGAGCGGGGGGGAACAGATACGCAGTATTTT. Amino acid sequence: CASSQDKERGGTDTQYF.

This clonotype was counted a few times. The chain joins TRBV12-3 or TRBV12-4 to TRBJ1-6; the D is unclear. V was trimmed by 3 bases and J by 8 bases, leaving 8 bases between them. This CDR3 spans 13 amino acids. The CDR3 sequence is CASSLAGYSPLHF. Here the CDR3 DNA reads TGTGCCAGCAGTTTGGCGGGATATTCACCCCTCCACTTT.

The sample holds a few counts of this clonotype. The gene calls are TRBV7-6 and TRBJ2-5, with 7 bases matching TRBD1. The end of the DNA fits TRBJ2-7 better, so the J call may be wrong. Germline V gives CDR1 SGHVS, CDR2 FNYEAQ. The CDR3 runs 16 residues. The CDR3 sequence is CASSLRQGPNPYEQYF. The CDR3 DNA reads TGTGCCAGCAGCTTACGACAGGGCCCGAATCCCTACGAGCAGTACTTC.

This clonotype was recorded only once. The rearrangement links TRBV7-9 to TRBJ2-5, with a possible D match to TRBD2 (5 bases). Germline-derived CDR1 and CDR2 are SEHNR and FQNEAQ (reference sequence). The CDR3 extends over 17 amino acids. V shed 5 bases and J shed 11 bases, with 30 bases lying between them. In nucleotides, the CDR3 is TGTGCCAGCAGCCAAGATAGGAACGGGGTTTCCTACAATGAGCAGTACTTC. As protein: CASSQDRNGVSYNEQYF.

This chain joins TRBV4-3 and TRBJ1-2; 9 positions match TRBD1. Germline loops: CDR1 LGHNA, CDR2 YSLEER. CDR3 size: 15 residues. Losses at the gene ends were 1 base for V and 2 bases for J; bases not matched to a gene: 2. CDR3 DNA sequence: TGCGCCAGCAGCCAAGGACAGGGGGGGAACTATGGCTACACCTTC. It codes for CASSQGQGGNYGYTF.

V usage is TRBV4-3 and J usage is TRBJ2-6; D perhaps matches TRBD1 (6 bases). The CDR3 is 19 residues long. The V gene lost 0 bases and the J gene lost 2 bases, with 17 bases spanning the gap. In germline, CDR1 is LGHNA, CDR2 YSLEER. The CDR3 protein is CASSQDRGPPIPGANVLTF. The CDR3 bases are TGCGCCAGCAGCCAAGACAGGGGCCCCCCAATCCCTGGGGCCAACGTCCTGACTTTC.

V and J are TRBV12-3 or TRBV12-4 and TRBJ1-2; 9 bases line up with TRBD1. V shed 0 bases, J shed 6 bases, and the junction held 8 bases outside the gene matches. This CDR3 spans 16 amino acids. The CDR3 protein is CASSLAQRTGVNGYTF. The CDR3 bases are TGTGCCAGCAGTTTAGCCCAAAGGACAGGGGTTAATGGCTACACCTTC.

This chain connects TRBV28 to TRBJ1-2; tentative D call: TRBD1 (6 bases). V lost 2 bases to trimming and J lost 6 bases, with 13 bases between them. The CDR3 has 14 residues. Germline assignment: CDR1 MDHEN and CDR2 SYDVKM. In DNA form, the CDR3 reads TGTGCCAGCAGTTTAGATATCCAGGGGAATGGCTACACCTTC. Translating gives CASSLDIQGNGYTF.

The chain joins TRBV5-1 to TRBJ2-1; 7 nucleotides line up with TRBD1. V trimming: 4 bases; J trimming: 5 bases; junction bases outside the gene matches: 9. The CDR3 length is 15 residues. The germline gives CDR1 SGHRS, CDR2 YFSETQ. The DNA for the CDR3 is TGCGCCAGCAGCCACGGGACAGATACCCACAATGAGCAGTTCTTC. It is translated as CASSHGTDTHNEQFF.

Turning to this clonotype: One end of the junction is discordant with germline, which a read error may explain. V and J are TRBV20-1 and TRBJ2-5, with a weak D call TRBD2 (5 bases). Germline CDR1 and CDR2: DFQATT and SNEGSKA (reference sequence). The CDR3 runs 13 residues. The chain's CDR3 is CSVRGRGPETQYF. As DNA, the CDR3 is TGCAGTGTTAGAGGGCGAGGTCCCGAGACCCAGTACTTC.

Only a few counts were recorded for this clonotype. The chain couples TRBV12-3 or TRBV12-4 to TRBJ1-2; 9 nucleotides agree with TRBD1. J was trimmed by 5 bases and V by 0 bases; bases with no gene match: 7. The CDR3 contains 16 residues. CDR3 DNA sequence: TGTGCCAGCAGTTTAGCGGGGGACAGGGAGGGTTATGGCTACACCTTC. Its protein is CASSLAGDREGYGYTF.

A remark on this clonotype: One junction end disagrees with the germline gene, perhaps due to a read error. V usage is TRBV7-7 and J usage is TRBJ2-1, with 9 nucleotides matching TRBD2. The germline CDR1 and CDR2 sequences are SSHAT and FNYEAQ (reference sequence). This CDR3 has 16 amino acids. CDR3 DNA sequence: TGTGCTAGCAGCTTAGCGGCGCGGGGGGGCATAGATGAGCAGTTCTTC. Its translation: CASSLAARGGIDEQFF.

The CDR3 sequence: CASSMGRDQETQYF. CDR3 bases: TGTGCCAGCAGCATGGGGAGGGATCAAGAGACCCAGTACTTC. The rearrangement joins TRBV7-9 to TRBJ2-5; 7 bases match TRBD2. Losses at the gene ends were 5 bases for V and 2 bases for J; bases not matched to a gene: 5. The CDR3 totals 14 residues. CDR1 and CDR2 (germline): SEHNR, FQNEAQ (reference sequence).

This clonotype was seen more than once but under ten times. The gene calls are TRBV20-1 and TRBJ2-1, with D tentatively TRBD1 (7 bases). Germline CDR1 reads DFQATT; CDR2 reads SNEGSKA (reference sequence). CDR3 length: 14 residues. V was shortened by 2 bases and J by 8 bases, with 16 bases between the two germline ends. CDR3 nucleotides: TGCAGTGCTAGAAAGGAGGGGGCGTTCGATGAGCAGTTCTTC. Its translation is CSARKEGAFDEQFF.

J is TRBJ2-4 and V is TRBV2; no clear D gene. This CDR3 contains 12 residues. V was trimmed by 7 bases and J by 13 bases, leaving 17 bases between them. The germline V gene has CDR1 SNHLY and CDR2 FYNNEI. This chain's CDR3 is CASTMELGEQYF. In DNA form, the CDR3 reads TGTGCCAGCACCATGGAGTTGGGTGAGCAGTACTTC.

This clonotype was picked up a small number of times. The CDR3 DNA follows: TGCAGTGCTAGAGAGTGGTCTAACTATGGCTACACCTTC. It specifies CSAREWSNYGYTF. The rearrangement links TRBV20-1 to TRBJ1-2, with D unresolved. V was cut by 0 bases and J by 0 bases, with 5 bases left in between. Germline CDR1 DFQATT, CDR2 SNEGSKA (reference sequence). CDR3 size: 13 residues.